The TCR beta chain under discussion was sequenced for a study of shared clonotypes between healthy human individuals (dated by TCRdb to the early 2020s). In the study overall: The cohort comprised a couple of women and a few men aged 18 to 49 years. For each donor, CD4 naive and CD4 memory were each run on three plates, CD8 naive on two plates, and CD8 memory on one plate. The study deeply sequenced blood TCR repertoires of five healthy adults to estimate repertoire size and the extent of clonotype sharing between individuals. Libraries were prepared and TCR repertoires were sequenced by different laboratories using diverse techniques, in order to increase sequencing depth and limit assay-specific biases. Leukapheresis yielded between about 0.94 and 8.9 billion PBMCs per donor.

Healthy HIV-negative adults with no recently reported acute infections or vaccinations were included as donors. Only Caucasian adults living in Nashville, Tennessee, USA were represented among the donors. Magnetic negative selection was used to enrich CD4+ T cells, after which naive cells were positively selected on CD45RA and the negative fraction became the memory subset. After blood collection by leukapheresis, PBMCs were isolated using Ficoll-Histopaque density gradient centrifugation and then cryopreserved in the vapor phase of liquid nitrogen. Purity and quantity of every magnetically sorted T cell population were checked by analytical flow cytometry. Genomic DNA was isolated from each sorted fraction and quantified by UV absorbance on a Nanodrop 2000c. Using the deep immunoSEQ assay, multiplex PCR amplified TCR CDR3 regions from genomic DNA. Extracted genomic DNA from each cell subset was spread evenly across all wells of several immunoSEQ 96-well plates, with each plate serving as a replicate. For sorted subsets, approximately 190 ng genomic DNA, equal to 30,000 to 35,000 T cell genomes, was loaded into each replicate PCR. Purified libraries were measured with a Qubit 3.0 fluorometer, size-checked on a Bioanalyzer 2100, and measured again with the KAPA Library Quantification kit. A separate single-read 150-cycle Illumina NextSeq 550 flow cell was used to sequence each immunoSEQ 96-well plate. Per the source publication's procedure: Because the immunoSEQ output held only junctional sequences and lacked quality scores, the filtering could not match the filtering applied to full-length reads. To assign V/J genes and CDR3, sequences were annotated using PyIR, a Python wrapper for IgBLAST v1.9, with IMGT germline references. Reads with weak V/J assignments (E-value above 1e-6), missing CDR3, stop codons, out-of-frame junctions, or ambiguous translated residues were removed. V3J clonotypes were defined as sequences sharing the same inferred V gene, J gene, and CDR3 amino acid sequence. To compute the percentage overlap between repertoires, the number of shared unique clonotypes was divided by the size of the smaller repertoire. Richness of each repertoire was evaluated using RTK rarefaction, the Chao1 estimator, and Recon v2.1 estimates of unobserved clonotypes. Generation probabilities were computed with OLGA for all TCRbeta clonotypes obtained by the gDNA method from several donors. TCRdb's version of the immuneACCESS table is confined to in-frame rearrangements and falls short of the full clone set. An unresolved V gene accounts for under half of the shortfall where checked; the remainder is of unknown origin. The DNA was the basis for D and trimming; V, J and clone size are from that table. The table for this sample lists nearly 1,000,000 clones; roughly 72% of them were counted only once. The top ten clones comprise approximately 1.5% of the sample.

This clone came up once. Its antigen is still unknown. No clone much larger than this one lies a single base away; base qualities are absent. From a lookup of the germline V gene (reference sequence), CDR1 and CDR2 are DFQATT and SNEGSKA. The CDR3 runs 10 residues from the cysteine to the phenylalanine. The sequence is cut down to CDR3 DNA, 30 bases in frame from base 1. Trimming takes 4 bases from V and 5 bases from J, and the germline ends sit 4 bases apart. Beyond this particular receptor, the publication reports: Compared with non-shared clonotypes, the clonotypes found in all four sorted-subset donors had higher generation probabilities. Sampling was limited to blood, and TCR repertoires in tissue likely differ from TCR repertoires in blood. Because the study included a small number of donors, the genetic and exposure-history diversity represented was limited. Naive subsets generally had larger estimated clonotype richness than memory subsets. Based on pairwise subsampling, the degree of clonotype sharing among donors was expected to be affected by sequencing depth. When a few donors were compared, the shared fraction of clonotypes was roughly 4.8% for naive CD4, 3% to 4% for naive CD8, roughly 2.5% for memory CD4, and around 0.4% for memory CD8. Rarefaction of sorted-subset datasets indicated incomplete sequencing despite the large sequencing depth.

The sequenced sample was memory CD4+ T cells sorted from blood. The cell subset or site label for this specimen denotes: CD45RA-negative fraction. Recombination joined TRBV20-1 with TRBJ2-3; no D gene is confidently identified. The sequence was obtained from a man in his late teens or twenties in good health. The CDR3 reads CSAKLDTQYF. Here is the DNA: TGCAGTGCTAAACTAGATACGCAGTATTTT.